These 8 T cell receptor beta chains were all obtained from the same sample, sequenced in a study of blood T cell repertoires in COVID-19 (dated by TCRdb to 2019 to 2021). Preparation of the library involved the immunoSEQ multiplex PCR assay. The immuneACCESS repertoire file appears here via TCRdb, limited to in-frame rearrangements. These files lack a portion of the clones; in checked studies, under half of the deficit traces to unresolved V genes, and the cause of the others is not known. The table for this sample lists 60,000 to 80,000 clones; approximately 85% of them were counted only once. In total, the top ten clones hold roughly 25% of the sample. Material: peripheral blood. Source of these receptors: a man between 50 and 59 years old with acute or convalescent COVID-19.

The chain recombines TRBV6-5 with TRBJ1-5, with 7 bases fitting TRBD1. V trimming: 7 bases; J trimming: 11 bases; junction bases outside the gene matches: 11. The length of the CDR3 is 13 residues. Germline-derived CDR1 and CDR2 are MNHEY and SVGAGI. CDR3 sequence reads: CASMAGGSKSQHF. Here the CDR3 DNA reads TGTGCCAGCATGGCAGGGGGGTCAAAGTCCCAGCATTTT.

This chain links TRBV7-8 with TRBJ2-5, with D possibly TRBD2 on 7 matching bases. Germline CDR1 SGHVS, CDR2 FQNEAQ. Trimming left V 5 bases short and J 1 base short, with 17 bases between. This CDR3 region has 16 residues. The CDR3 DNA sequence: TGTGCCAGCAGCCGACAGGTTGCTAGCGGCCAAGAGACCCAGTACTTC. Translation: CASSRQVASGQETQYF.

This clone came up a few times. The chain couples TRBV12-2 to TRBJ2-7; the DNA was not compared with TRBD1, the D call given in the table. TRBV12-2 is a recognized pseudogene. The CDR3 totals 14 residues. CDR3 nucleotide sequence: TGTGCAAGTCGCTTAGTTACGCAGGGTTACGAGCAGTACGTC. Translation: CASRLVTQGYEQYV.

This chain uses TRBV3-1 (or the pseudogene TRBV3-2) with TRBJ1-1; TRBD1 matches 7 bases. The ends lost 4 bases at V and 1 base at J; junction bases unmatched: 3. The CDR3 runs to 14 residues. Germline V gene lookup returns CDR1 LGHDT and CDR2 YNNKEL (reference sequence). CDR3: CASSPRTGNTEAFF. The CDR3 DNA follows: TGTGCCAGCAGCCCTCGGACAGGGAACACTGAAGCTTTCTTT.

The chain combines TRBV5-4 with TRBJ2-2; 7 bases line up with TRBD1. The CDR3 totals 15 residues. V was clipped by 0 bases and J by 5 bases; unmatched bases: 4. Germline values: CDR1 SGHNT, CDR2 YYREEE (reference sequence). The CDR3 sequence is CASSLGGGETGELFF. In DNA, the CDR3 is TGTGCCAGCAGCTTGGGAGGGGGCGAGACCGGGGAGCTGTTTTTT. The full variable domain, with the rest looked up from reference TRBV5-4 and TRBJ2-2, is ETGVTQSPTHLIKTRGQQVTLRCSSQSGHNTVSWYQQALGQGPQFIFQYYREEENGRGNFPPRFSGLQFPNYSSELNVNALELDDSALYLCASSLGGGETGELFFGEGSRLTVL.

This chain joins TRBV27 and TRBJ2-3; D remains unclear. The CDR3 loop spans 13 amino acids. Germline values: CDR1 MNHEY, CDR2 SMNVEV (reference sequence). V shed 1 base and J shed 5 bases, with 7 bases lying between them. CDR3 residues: CASSLYSGDTQYF. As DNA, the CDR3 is TGTGCCAGCAGTTTATATTCAGGAGATACGCAGTATTTT.

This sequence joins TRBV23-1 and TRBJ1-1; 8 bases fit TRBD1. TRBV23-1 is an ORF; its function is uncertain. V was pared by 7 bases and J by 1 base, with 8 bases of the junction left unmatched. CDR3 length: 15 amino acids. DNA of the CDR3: TGCGCCAGCACCGCACGGGACAGGTCGAACACTGAAGCTTTCTTT. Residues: CASTARDRSNTEAFF.

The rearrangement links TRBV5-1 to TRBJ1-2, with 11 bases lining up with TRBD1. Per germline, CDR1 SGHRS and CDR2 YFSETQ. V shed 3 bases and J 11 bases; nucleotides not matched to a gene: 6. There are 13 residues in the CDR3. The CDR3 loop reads CASSSGTGGQYTF. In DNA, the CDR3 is TGCGCCAGCAGCTCCGGGACAGGGGGTCAATACACCTTC.